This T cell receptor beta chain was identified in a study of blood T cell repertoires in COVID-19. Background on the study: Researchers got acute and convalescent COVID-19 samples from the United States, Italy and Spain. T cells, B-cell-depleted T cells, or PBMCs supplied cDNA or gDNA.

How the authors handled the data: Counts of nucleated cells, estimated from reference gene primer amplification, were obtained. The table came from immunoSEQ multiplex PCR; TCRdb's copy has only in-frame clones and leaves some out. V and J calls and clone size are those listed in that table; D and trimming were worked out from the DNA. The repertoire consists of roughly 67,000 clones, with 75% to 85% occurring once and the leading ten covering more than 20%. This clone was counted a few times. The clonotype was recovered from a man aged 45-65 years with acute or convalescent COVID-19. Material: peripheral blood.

The CDR3 DNA reads as TGTGCCAGCAGTAGGAACAGGGGGAGGTCAGATACGCAGTATTTT. Amino acid sequence: CASSRNRGRSDTQYF. The rearrangement links TRBV2 to TRBJ2-3, with 8 bases identical to TRBD1. The germline gives CDR1 SNHLY, CDR2 FYNNEI. Unmatched junction bases numbered 8, after V lost 5 bases and J lost 4 bases. CDR3 length: 15 amino acids.